These 8 T cell receptor beta chains came from one sample sequenced in a study of a mutant IDH1 vaccine in newly diagnosed glioma. Their specific antigens are unknown. Described time point: week 47, end of study. Every vaccination contained 300 ug of the mutant IDH1 20-mer peptide and was paired with topical imiquimod. Some clones are missing from TCRdb's copy, which holds only in-frame ones; the method was immunoSEQ multiplex PCR. The table records some 32,000 clones, roughly nine tenths of them present only once. The sequencing here drew on PBMCs, taken from a glioma patient whose treatment included an IDH1 peptide vaccine. The source is a man in his forties with glioma.

The gene calls are TRBV18 and TRBJ2-3; TRBD2 agrees at 12 bases. The CDR3 consists of 17 residues. J was trimmed by 5 bases and V by 4 bases; bases with no gene match: 10. The germline V gene encodes CDR1 KGHSH and CDR2 LQKENI. CDR3 amino acids: CASSLGLAGTYGDTQYF. CDR3 DNA: TGTGCCAGCTCACTCGGACTAGCGGGGACCTATGGAGATACGCAGTATTTT.

The V call is TRBV30, the J call TRBJ1-5; D is undetermined. There are 15 residues in the CDR3. Between the trimmed V and J ends, which lost 0 bases and 4 bases, there was a span of 13 bases. Germline CDR1 and CDR2: GTSNPN and SVGIG (reference sequence). CDR3 coding DNA: TGTGCCTGGAGTGTGGGGTCCCAACCTAATCAGCCCCAGCATTTT. Amino acids: CAWSVGSQPNQPQHF.

The rearrangement joins TRBV7-6 to TRBJ1-1; the D gene is possibly TRBD1 (6 bases). This CDR3 is built from 16 residues. The V gene lost 5 bases and the J gene lost 1 base, with 17 bases spanning the gap. The germline gives CDR1 SGHVS, CDR2 FNYEAQ. CDR3 protein: CASSRRPDRGNTEAFF. The CDR3 bases are TGTGCCAGCAGCCGTAGGCCGGACAGAGGGAACACTGAAGCTTTCTTT. The full variable domain, in which reference TRBV7-6 and TRBJ1-1 provide the parts outside the CDR3, is GAGVSQSPRYKVTKRGQDVALRCDPISGHVSLYWYRQALGQGPEFLTYFNYEAQQDKSGLPNDRFSAERPEGSISTLTIQRTEQRDSAMYRCASSRRPDRGNTEAFFGQGTRLTVV.

This chain connects TRBV2 to TRBJ1-2, with 11 bases matching TRBD1. J lost 4 bases, V lost 1 base, and 5 bases had no gene match. Per the germline V gene, CDR1 is SNHLY and CDR2 is FYNNEI. There are 16 residues in the CDR3. Written as DNA, the CDR3 is TGTGCCAGCAGTGAAGGCGGACAGGGGGCCGTCTATGGCTACACCTTC. The encoded protein is CASSEGGQGAVYGYTF.

This clone was found once. The chain combines TRBV30 with TRBJ2-1; TRBD1 matches 10 bases. Trimming cost V 3 bases and J 4 bases; bases outside gene matches: 12. The CDR3 spans 17 residues. The germline CDR1 and CDR2 sequences are GTSNPN and SVGIG (reference sequence). For the CDR3, the DNA is TGTGCCTGGAGGCCCCGGGACAGGGGTCCCATTTACAATGAGCAGTTCTTC. Its translation is CAWRPRDRGPIYNEQFF.

The rearrangement uses TRBV6-6 and TRBJ1-2; 11 bases fit TRBD1. V gave up 5 bases and J gave up 2 bases; unmatched junction bases: 4. The CDR3 covers 15 residues. Germline V gives CDR1 MNHNY, CDR2 SVGAGI (reference sequence). CDR3 in amino acids: CASSGRDRGNYGYTF. CDR3 in DNA: TGTGCCAGCAGTGGGAGGGACAGGGGGAACTATGGCTACACCTTC.

The V and J genes are TRBV2 and TRBJ2-7; D is possibly TRBD1 or TRBD2 (5 bases each). This CDR3 is 16 amino acids long. Germline values: CDR1 SNHLY, CDR2 FYNNEI. With 7 bases removed from V and 1 base from J, the gap between germline ends came to 20 bases. The CDR3 bases are TGTGCCAGCACCCCTACCGGGACGTACTTATCCTACGAGCAGTACGTC. Translation gives CASTPTGTYLSYEQYV.

The chain joins TRBV19 to TRBJ2-3, with 8 bases that match TRBD1. The CDR3 sequence is 15 residues long. Germline CDR1 reads LNHDA; CDR2 reads SQIVND (reference sequence). The V gene end was trimmed by 3 bases and the J gene end by 0 bases; junction bases not matched to a gene: 2. DNA of the CDR3: TGTGCCAGTAGTATGACAGGGGTTAGCACAGATACGCAGTATTTT. This sequence encodes CASSMTGVSTDTQYF. Complete variable domain (other parts from reference TRBV19 and TRBJ2-3): DGGITQSPKYLFRKEGQNVTLSCEQNLNHDAMYWYRQDPGQGLRLIYYSQIVNDFQKGDIAEGYSVSREKKESFPLTVTSAQKNPTAFYLCASSMTGVSTDTQYFGPGTRLTVL.